The 30 T cell receptor beta chains below were found in one sample sequenced in a study of control samples from healthy donors and cancer patients. The assay was immunoSEQ multiplex PCR, and TCRdb's table has in-frame clones only and misses some. The table records 88,000 or so clones, 90% to 95% of them present only once. The sample taken for sequencing was blood. The receptor source for this set is a young woman in good health.

The rearrangement links TRBV7-2 to TRBJ2-3; 8 nucleotides align to TRBD2. The J segment lost 2 bases and the V segment lost 1 base, leaving 5 bases of the junction unmatched. This CDR3 contains 16 residues. From germline, CDR1 is SGHTA and CDR2 FQGNSA. The CDR3 loop is CASSLGGLALTDTQYF. As DNA, the CDR3 is TGTGCCAGCAGCTTAGGAGGACTAGCCCTCACAGATACGCAGTATTTT. The whole variable domain, filled in from reference TRBV7-2 and TRBJ2-3, reads GAGVSQSPSNKVTEKGKDVELRCDPISGHTALYWYRQSLGQGLEFLIYFQGNSAPDKSGLPSDRFSAERTGGSVSTLTIQRTQQEDSAVYLCASSLGGLALTDTQYFGPGTRLTVL.

This clone was seen just once. The CDR3 bases are TGTGCCAGTAGTATTTTGGGGCCTAACACCGGGGAGCTGTTTTTT. Encoded protein: CASSILGPNTGELFF. The V call is TRBV19, the J call TRBJ2-2, with D tentatively TRBD1 (5 bases). The germline gives CDR1 LNHDA, CDR2 SQIVND (reference sequence). The CDR3 has 15 residues. Trimming took off 3 bases at V and 2 bases at J, with 10 bases between the two ends.

The chain couples TRBV7-9 to TRBJ1-2; 8 bases are shared with TRBD1. Trimming at V came to 2 bases and at J to 8 bases, leaving 16 bases not matched to a gene. Per the germline V gene, CDR1 is SEHNR and CDR2 is FQNEAQ (reference sequence). The CDR3 consists of 17 residues. The DNA for the CDR3 is TGTGCCAGCAGCTTATCAGTGACAGGGGCCTTTGTCGGCGGCTACACCTTC. Translating it yields CASSLSVTGAFVGGYTF.

The chain couples TRBV28 to TRBJ1-2, with D possibly being TRBD1 (5 bases). CDR3 length equals 11 residues. In germline, CDR1 is MDHEN, CDR2 SYDVKM. The germline V and J ends were trimmed by 5 bases and 8 bases, with 9 bases remaining between them. This chain's CDR3 is CASSTRDGYTF. The CDR3 nucleotides are TGTGCCAGCAGTACCAGGGACGGCTACACCTTC.

V is TRBV5-6 and J is TRBJ1-4; TRBD1 is a possible D gene (5 bases). The V gene lost 4 bases and the J gene lost 3 bases, with 10 bases spanning the gap. The CDR3 runs 14 residues. In germline, CDR1 is SGHDT, CDR2 YYEEEE. DNA of the CDR3: TGTGCCAGCAGCCTGCGGGGCCCTAATGAAAAACTGTTTTTT. Encoded protein: CASSLRGPNEKLFF.

This clone has just one count. The chain carries TRBV18 and TRBJ1-5; 7 bases align to TRBD1. The CDR3 is 14 residues long. V dropped 3 bases and J dropped 4; count of bases not matched to a gene: 3. Per the germline V gene, CDR1 is KGHSH and CDR2 is LQKENI. The CDR3 DNA follows: TGTGCCAGCTCACCGACAGGGCAGAATCAGCCCCAGCATTTT. Its translation: CASSPTGQNQPQHF.

The chain has TRBV19 and TRBJ1-1; D gene uncertain. Trimming took 4 bases from V and 10 from J, leaving 10 bases between them. This CDR3 has 11 residues. Germline loops: CDR1 LNHDA, CDR2 SQIVND (reference sequence). The CDR3 loop is CASSRGRGAFF. DNA of the CDR3: TGTGCCAGTAGTAGAGGCCGGGGAGCTTTCTTT.

The chain couples TRBV2 to TRBJ2-5; TRBD2 matches at 10 bases. Per the germline V gene, CDR1 is SNHLY and CDR2 is FYNNEI. V lost 0 bases and J lost 5; bases outside the gene matches: 9. The CDR3 spans 17 residues. The CDR3 loop is CASSEARGSGRSETQYF. The CDR3 DNA is TGTGCCAGCAGTGAAGCGCGGGGTAGCGGGAGGAGTGAGACCCAGTACTTC.

The rearrangement uses TRBV15 and TRBJ2-3, with D hard to call. The CDR3 is 15 amino acids. The germline gives CDR1 LNHNV, CDR2 YYDKDF (reference sequence). V was cut by 1 base and J by 0 bases, with 8 bases left in between. The CDR3 is CATSRGTSSTDTQYF. The CDR3 DNA is TGTGCCACCAGCAGAGGGACCAGTAGCACAGATACGCAGTATTTT.

The rearrangement uses TRBV10-3 and TRBJ1-4, with 7 bases identical to TRBD1. The CDR3 extends over 15 amino acids. J was trimmed by 5 bases and V by 5 bases; bases with no gene match: 8. Germline CDR1 ENHRY, CDR2 SYGVKD. CDR3 loop: CAISKNRGVNEKLFF. As DNA, the CDR3 is TGTGCCATCAGTAAAAACAGGGGAGTCAATGAAAAACTGTTTTTT.

The CDR3 bases are TGTGCCAGTAGTATACCGGGACAGGGACGGGACTATGGCTACACCTTC. Encoded protein: CASSIPGQGRDYGYTF. The rearrangement links TRBV19 to TRBJ1-2; 9 nucleotides align to TRBD1. The CDR3 spans 16 residues. Trimming took 2 bases from V and 3 from J; bases not matched to a gene: 7. The germline V gene has CDR1 LNHDA and CDR2 SQIVND (reference sequence).

The chain employs TRBV10-3 and TRBJ1-4; D may be TRBD1 (6 bases). This CDR3 is 13 amino acids long. The germline V gene encodes CDR1 ENHRY and CDR2 SYGVKD. Trimming removed 10 bases at V and 7 bases at J, with 16 bases between. The CDR3 nucleotides read TGTGCCACACAGGGCCATGGGGTTGAAAAACTGTTTTTT. Translated: CATQGHGVEKLFF.

This sequence joins TRBV5-6 and TRBJ2-3; 8 bases match TRBD1. The CDR3 sequence is 15 residues long. J gave up 2 bases and V 4 bases, and 6 bases lay outside the gene matches. Germline loops: CDR1 SGHDT, CDR2 YYEEEE. The CDR3 loop is CASSPRDRITDTQYF. The CDR3, as DNA: TGTGCCAGCAGCCCCCGGGACAGGATCACAGATACGCAGTATTTT.

Here the CDR3 DNA reads TGCAGCGTTAGCGGGACTGAAACTAGCACAGATACGCAGTATTTT. Protein sequence: CSVSGTETSTDTQYF. The chain employs TRBV29-1 and TRBJ2-3; 7 bases are shared with TRBD2. The trim removed 5 bases at V and 0 bases at J, leaving 8 bases unmatched. Germline CDR1 and CDR2: SQVTM and ANQGSEA. The CDR3 consists of 15 residues.

V usage is TRBV5-1 and J usage is TRBJ2-1; TRBD1 or TRBD2 may be the D gene (5 bases each). Looked up from germline, CDR1 is SGHRS and CDR2 is YFSETQ. The CDR3 is made up of 13 amino acids. The V end lost 4 bases, the J end lost 10 bases, and 15 bases lay between the germline ends. CDR3 sequence: CASSATPRDEQFF. For the CDR3, the DNA is TGCGCCAGCAGCGCCACCCCAAGGGACGAGCAGTTCTTC.

The chain employs TRBV3-1 (or the pseudogene TRBV3-2) and TRBJ2-2; D unresolved. This CDR3 has 14 residues. V was cut by 7 bases and J by 4 bases, with 13 bases left in between. Germline V CDR1 and CDR2: LGHDT, YNNKEL (reference sequence). CDR3: CASTPRTATGELFF. CDR3 DNA: TGTGCCAGCACCCCGCGGACGGCCACCGGGGAGCTGTTTTTT.

This chain links TRBV11-3 with TRBJ1-1, with D possibly being TRBD1 (5 bases). This CDR3 comprises 10 residues. The V end lost 5 bases, the J end lost 8 bases, and 6 bases lay between the germline ends. CDR1 is SGHNT and CDR2 is YENEEA in the germline V gene. CDR3 coding DNA: TGTGCCAGCAGCCGACAGGAAGCTTTCTTT. It codes for CASSRQEAFF.

The chain is built from TRBV28 and TRBJ2-7; 9 nucleotides match TRBD2. Per germline, CDR1 MDHEN and CDR2 SYDVKM. The trim removed 2 bases at V and 4 bases at J, leaving 3 bases unmatched. This CDR3 is 14 amino acids long. The CDR3 DNA follows: TGTGCCAGCAGTTTAGCGGGAGGGCTATACGAGCAGTACTTC. Translated, it gives CASSLAGGLYEQYF. Full variable domain (remainder filled in from reference TRBV28 and TRBJ2-7): DVKVTQSSRYLVKRTGEKVFLECVQDMDHENMFWYRQDPGLGLRLIYFSYDVKMKEKGDIPEGYSVSREKKERFSLILESASTNQTSMYLCASSLAGGLYEQYFGPGTRLTVT.

The rearrangement joins TRBV28 to TRBJ2-7, with a tentative D call TRBD1 (6 bases). Per germline, CDR1 MDHEN and CDR2 SYDVKM. Trimming stripped 6 bases from V and 7 bases from J, with 13 bases between. The CDR3 extends over 12 amino acids. CDR3 residues: CASSRTGLEQYF. The CDR3 DNA sequence: TGTGCCAGCAGCCGTACAGGGTTAGAGCAGTACTTC.

In its sample, this clone was seen once. V gene TRBV21-1 combines with J gene TRBJ1-5; the table's D call, TRBD1, has no DNA check behind it. TRBV21-1 is marked as a pseudogene. This CDR3 is built from 18 residues. The CDR3 region is CASNTRQASGNSNQPQHF. The CDR3 nucleotides read TGTGCCAGCAACACTAGACAGGCATCGGGTAATAGCAATCAGCCCCAGCATTTT.

The chain is built from TRBV4-3 and TRBJ2-2; no clear D. The V end lost 0 bases, the J end lost 1 base, and 12 bases lay between the germline ends. The CDR3 totals 17 residues. Germline-derived CDR1 and CDR2 are LGHNA and YSLEER. The CDR3 DNA sequence: TGCGCCAGCAGCCAAGAACTGAGTTCTTTGAACACCGGGGAGCTGTTTTTT. Protein product: CASSQELSSLNTGELFF.

This chain uses TRBV23-1 with TRBJ2-7; unclear D gene. TRBV23-1 is given ORF status, its function remaining uncertain. CDR3 length equals 13 residues. V was pared by 7 bases and J by 3 bases, with 13 bases between. CDR3 bases: TGCGCCAGCACCCTCCCCCCGGGCTACGAGCAGTACTTC. Its translation is CASTLPPGYEQYF.

The chain combines TRBV28 with TRBJ1-1; 7 bases fit TRBD1. The CDR3 consists of 17 residues. Germline V CDR1 and CDR2: MDHEN, SYDVKM. The V and J ends lost 5 bases and 1 base, in that order; junction bases with no gene match: 13. The CDR3 nucleotides are TGTGCCAGCAGTCCTAATAATAGAGGGGGCGCGAACACTGAAGCTTTCTTT. It codes for CASSPNNRGGANTEAFF.

The rearrangement links TRBV2 to TRBJ1-1; D is unclear. The CDR3 has 12 residues. Between the trimmed V and J ends, which lost 1 base and 11 bases, there was a span of 11 bases. From germline, CDR1 is SNHLY and CDR2 FYNNEI. Written as DNA, the CDR3 is TGTGCCAGCAGTGAAGGCGGGGTGGGCGCTTTCTTT. Translated: CASSEGGVGAFF. Filled out from reference TRBV2 and TRBJ1-1, the complete variable domain reads EPEVTQTPSHQVTQMGQEVILRCVPISNHLYFYWYRQILGQKVEFLVSFYNNEISEKSEIFDDQFSVERPDGSNFTLKIRSTKLEDSAMYFCASSEGGVGAFFGQGTRLTVV.

V is TRBV24-1 and J is TRBJ2-1; possibly TRBD2 for D (5 bases). The V end lost 4 bases, the J end lost 5 bases, and 14 bases lay between the germline ends. This CDR3 has 15 amino acids. CDR1 KGHDR and CDR2 SFDVKD come from the germline V gene. The CDR3 DNA reads TGTGCCACCAGTGACGCACTAGTAATGGACAATGAGCAGTTCTTC. Translation gives CATSDALVMDNEQFF.

This clone was observed once. Other DNA variants within this sample encode the same CDR3. This chain uses TRBV18 with TRBJ1-1; unclear D gene. The CDR3 has 15 residues. CDR1 is KGHSH and CDR2 is LQKENI in the germline V gene. V dropped 3 bases and J dropped 0 bases, with 11 bases sitting between them. The CDR3 protein is CASSPMTAMNTEAFF. The CDR3 region has the DNA TGTGCCAGCTCACCGATGACGGCAATGAACACTGAAGCTTTCTTT. Combining the CDR3 with reference TRBV18 and TRBJ1-1 gives the whole variable domain NAGVMQNPRHLVRRRGQEARLRCSPMKGHSHVYWYRQLPEEGLKFMVYLQKENIIDESGMPKERFSAEFPKEGPSILRIQQVVRGDSAAYFCASSPMTAMNTEAFFGQGTRLTVV.

The J gene is TRBJ1-2, the V gene TRBV28; no firm D call. This CDR3 contains 13 residues. CDR1 is MDHEN and CDR2 is SYDVKM in the germline V gene. The V end lost 6 bases, the J end lost 8 bases, and 16 bases lay between the germline ends. The DNA for the CDR3 is TGTGCCAGCAGCAACACCCTTCAGTGGGGCTACACCTTC. Residues: CASSNTLQWGYTF.

This clone was picked up one time. One end of the junction is discordant with germline, which a read error may explain. The rearrangement uses TRBV5-1 and TRBJ1-4; no clear D gene. The germline V gene encodes CDR1 SGHRS and CDR2 YFSETQ. This CDR3 region has 10 residues. The CDR3 DNA sequence: TGCGCCAGCAGCTTGGAGACCCTTGTTTTT. Encoded protein: CASSLETLVF.

The gene calls are TRBV5-5 and TRBJ1-5; D possibly corresponds to TRBD1 (6 bases). V was clipped by 1 base and J by 1 base, with 9 bases between them. In germline, CDR1 is SGHKS, CDR2 YYEKEE (reference sequence). The CDR3 sequence is 15 residues long. The DNA for the CDR3 is TGTGCCAGCAGCTTGTTTGGGGGCAGCAATCAGCCCCAGCATTTT. It encodes CASSLFGGSNQPQHF.

The chain couples TRBV18 to TRBJ2-7; tentatively, D is TRBD1 (6 bases). Germline V gene sequence: CDR1 KGHSH, CDR2 LQKENI. CDR3 length: 18 residues. V was clipped by 3 bases and J by 0 bases, with 21 bases between them. The chain's CDR3 is CASSPRPGATRSSYEQYF. Here the CDR3 DNA reads TGTGCCAGCTCACCCAGGCCAGGGGCGACAAGGAGCTCCTACGAGCAGTACTTC. The full variable domain, its missing parts supplied by reference TRBV18 and TRBJ2-7, is NAGVMQNPRHLVRRRGQEARLRCSPMKGHSHVYWYRQLPEEGLKFMVYLQKENIIDESGMPKERFSAEFPKEGPSILRIQQVVRGDSAAYFCASSPRPGATRSSYEQYFGPGTRLTVT.